This TCR beta chain stems from a study of blood T cells in healthy people across ages. A second PCR of roughly 7 to 11 cycles used a sample-barcoded 5' primer and a J-beta primer mix. Using its own MiXCR run on the 5' RACE reads, TCRdb lists one record per CDR3 protein. This table has about 1,400,000 distinct CDR3 sequences, approximately 40% appearing once. From germline, CDR1 is MGHRA and CDR2 YSYEKL. This CDR3 region has 14 residues. V was clipped by 0 bases and J by 4 bases, with 7 bases between them. Study-wide results and limits: There were more naive CD4+ cells and higher diversity in long-lived donors than in aged donors.

In this sample, this clonotype turned up a few times. Its antigen is currently unknown. Specimen: blood. The chain links TRBV4-1 to TRBJ2-1; D ambiguous. This sequence originates from a woman aged 18-35 years in good health. CDR3 residues: CASSQDEIYNEQFF. The CDR3 coding sequence is TGCGCCAGCAGCCAAGATGAAATTTACAATGAGCAGTTCTTC.